The 30 T cell receptor beta chains below come from one sample, sequenced in a study of T cells in Graves' hyperthyroidism and ophthalmopathy. What was amplified from RNA transcripts were TCR beta CDR3 regions. Carried out on the TCR CDR3, a first-round RT-PCR used the HTBI primer set. TCRdb reprocessed the multiplex PCR reads via MiXCR and lists one record per CDR3 protein. This table has more than 450,000 distinct CDR3 sequences, 12% to 15% appearing once. Sequenced material: blood. Source of these receptors: a woman between 40 and 55 years old with Graves' hyperthyroidism.

The table lists this clonotype with many counts. This sequence joins TRBV28 and TRBJ2-3; D uncertain. The CDR3 extends over 15 amino acids. Germline CDR1 reads MDHEN; CDR2 reads SYDVKM. V was cut by 2 bases and J by 1 base, with 10 bases left in between. CDR3 sequence: CASSLRARGTDTQYF. The DNA for the CDR3 is TGTGCCAGCAGTTTAAGAGCGAGAGGCACAGATACGCAGTATTTT. Full variable domain (rest looked up from reference TRBV28 and TRBJ2-3): DVKVTQSSRYLVKRTGEKVFLECVQDMDHENMFWYRQDPGLGLRLIYFSYDVKMKEKGDIPEGYSVSREKKERFSLILESASTNQTSMYLCASSLRARGTDTQYFGPGTRLTVL.

This clonotype was counted ten times or more. CDR3 bases: TGCGCCAGCAGCTTGAGCCAGTTACAAGAGACCCAGTACTTC. Protein sequence: CASSLSQLQETQYF. The chain recombines TRBV5-1 with TRBJ2-5; D unclear. The length of the CDR3 is 14 residues. V was pared by 1 base and J by 2 bases, with 9 bases between. Per the germline V gene, CDR1 is SGHRS and CDR2 is YFSETQ. Based on the CDR3 plus reference TRBV5-1 and TRBJ2-5, the full variable domain is KAGVTQTPRYLIKTRGQQVTLSCSPISGHRSVSWYQQTPGQGLQFLFEYFSETQRNKGNFPGRFSGRQFSNSRSEMNVSTLELGDSALYLCASSLSQLQETQYFGPGTRLLVL.

This chain uses TRBV5-1 with TRBJ2-2, with D hard to call. The germline CDR1 and CDR2 sequences are SGHRS and YFSETQ. The CDR3 runs 15 residues. The V and J ends lost 10 bases and 0 bases respectively, with 16 bases between them. The CDR3 protein is CAGKLEPANTGELFF. The CDR3, as DNA: TGCGCCGGCAAGCTAGAACCCGCGAACACCGGGGAGCTGTTTTTT.

This clonotype was picked up many times. The V call is TRBV4-1, the J call TRBJ2-1; 11 bases align to TRBD2. After removal of 4 bases from V and 0 bases from J, the junction contained 5 bases not matched to a gene. The CDR3 extends over 17 amino acids. Germline CDR1 reads MGHRA; CDR2 reads YSYEKL. The CDR3 loop is CASSPMTSGNSYNEQFF. The CDR3 DNA follows: TGCGCCAGCAGCCCCATGACTAGCGGGAACTCCTACAATGAGCAGTTCTTC.

This clonotype occurred many times. As DNA, the CDR3 is TGTGCCAGCAGCCCGCCGGGGACAGGGACCTACGAGCAGTACTTC. As protein: CASSPPGTGTYEQYF. This rearrangement joins TRBV28 to TRBJ2-7; 9 nucleotides align to TRBD1. The CDR3 is 15 residues long. Germline loops: CDR1 MDHEN, CDR2 SYDVKM. V shed 6 bases and J 2 bases; nucleotides not matched to a gene: 8.

This clonotype was detected a few times. J is TRBJ2-3 and V is TRBV12-3 or TRBV12-4; 8 bases map to TRBD1. This CDR3 spans 16 amino acids. The V and J ends lost 3 bases and 6 bases, in that order; junction bases with no gene match: 11. The CDR3 sequence is CASSFPGQGDRDTQYF. Here the CDR3 DNA reads TGTGCCAGCAGTTTCCCAGGACAGGGAGATCGGGATACGCAGTATTTT.

There are many counts of this clonotype. The gene calls are TRBV28 and TRBJ2-6, with TRBD2 matching over 10 bases. Germline-derived CDR1 and CDR2 are MDHEN and SYDVKM. The CDR3 extends over 16 amino acids. Unmatched junction bases numbered 4, after V lost 6 bases and J lost 2 bases. The CDR3 nucleotides are TGTGCCAGCAGGCCCGGACTAGCGGCTGGGGCCAACGTCCTGACTTTC. Translation gives CASRPGLAAGANVLTF.

This clonotype was seen at least ten times. The chain is built from TRBV28 and TRBJ1-5; no firm D call. V lost 2 bases, J lost 3 bases, and 8 bases lay in between. This CDR3 spans 14 amino acids. Germline lookup yields CDR1 MDHEN and CDR2 SYDVKM. The CDR3 reads CASSLRLDNQPQHF. The CDR3, as DNA: TGTGCCAGCAGTTTACGTCTAGACAATCAGCCCCAGCATTTT.

J is TRBJ2-2 and V is TRBV27; 11 nucleotides match TRBD1. The CDR3 is 16 amino acids. J was trimmed by 2 bases and V by 3 bases; bases with no gene match: 2. CDR1 is MNHEY and CDR2 is SMNVEV in the germline V gene (reference sequence). For the CDR3, the DNA is TGTGCCAGCAGTTTCGGGACAGGGGGAAACACCGGGGAGCTGTTTTTT. Its protein is CASSFGTGGNTGELFF.

The chain recombines TRBV6-1 with TRBJ2-3; 7 bases agree with TRBD1. This CDR3 region has 17 residues. V was pared by 5 bases and J by 2 bases, with 13 bases of the junction left unmatched. CDR1 and CDR2 (germline): MNHNS, SASEGT. The DNA for the CDR3 is TGTGCCAGCAGTTATGAAAATACAGGGGCGTCCACAGATACGCAGTATTTT. Translating it yields CASSYENTGASTDTQYF.

This clonotype has ten or more counts. This rearrangement joins TRBV28 to TRBJ2-5, with D perhaps matching TRBD1 or TRBD2 (6 bases each). V was trimmed by 5 bases and J by 5 bases, leaving 15 bases between them. The CDR3 is made up of 14 amino acids. Germline V gene data show CDR1 as MDHEN and CDR2 as SYDVKM. CDR3 nucleotides: TGTGCCAGCAGTGATACCGGGGGCGGGGAGACCCAGTACTTC. This sequence encodes CASSDTGGGETQYF.

Many counts were recorded for this clonotype. This chain uses TRBV7-9 with TRBJ2-2; 8 bases match TRBD2. CDR1 SEHNR and CDR2 FQNEAQ come from the germline V gene (reference sequence). This CDR3 is 16 amino acids long. J lost 2 bases, V lost 4 bases, and 6 bases had no gene match. The CDR3 here is CASSSYLAGNTGELFF. CDR3 sequence (DNA): TGTGCCAGCAGCTCGTACCTAGCGGGTAACACCGGGGAGCTGTTTTTT.

The table lists this clonotype with a few counts. The CDR3: CASSGTNGDEQFF. The CDR3 DNA sequence: TGCGCCAGCAGCGGGACTAATGGTGATGAGCAGTTCTTC. The V gene is TRBV5-1, the J gene TRBJ2-1, with 7 positions matching TRBD2. Germline CDR1 is SGHRS and CDR2 is YFSETQ. The CDR3 is 13 residues long. The ends lost 4 bases at V and 8 bases at J; junction bases unmatched: 6.

This clonotype was seen only a few times. This CDR3 is CSARSSGKGGGELFF. The CDR3 DNA reads as TGCAGTGCTAGGAGTAGCGGGAAAGGGGGCGGGGAGCTGTTTTTT. V and J are TRBV20-1 and TRBJ2-2; TRBD2 matches at 8 bases. The germline gives CDR1 DFQATT, CDR2 SNEGSKA (reference sequence). This CDR3 contains 15 residues. Losses at the gene ends were 3 bases for V and 7 bases for J; bases not matched to a gene: 10.

The chain employs TRBV2 and TRBJ1-1; D not certain. Trimming stripped 4 bases from V and 0 bases from J, with 12 bases between. The germline gives CDR1 SNHLY, CDR2 FYNNEI. The CDR3 consists of 15 residues. The DNA for the CDR3 is TGTGCCAGCAGTGTGTCCGGCCCTATGAACACTGAAGCTTTCTTT. As protein: CASSVSGPMNTEAFF.

This clonotype was picked up many times. This chain connects TRBV5-6 to TRBJ1-1; 7 bases match TRBD1. The J segment lost 5 bases and the V segment lost 5 bases, leaving 9 bases of the junction unmatched. Per germline, CDR1 SGHDT and CDR2 YYEEEE. This CDR3 spans 14 amino acids. CDR3 bases: TGTGCCAGCAGACATAGGGACAGTCGGACTGAAGCTTTCTTT. Its protein product is CASRHRDSRTEAFF.

This clonotype was recorded a few times. V usage is TRBV3-1 and J usage is TRBJ1-1, with D possibly TRBD1 on 5 matching bases. V lost 1 base and J lost 4, with 16 bases in between. This CDR3 comprises 16 residues. Germline CDR1 is LGHDT and CDR2 is YNNKEL (reference sequence). CDR3 residues: CASSQGRAGIATEAFF. The CDR3 DNA sequence: TGTGCCAGCAGCCAAGGTAGGGCAGGGATAGCCACTGAAGCTTTCTTT.

This clonotype was seen repeatedly, ten times or more. This chain links TRBV20-1 with TRBJ2-5; D may be TRBD1 (6 bases). There are 14 residues in the CDR3. V was pared by 5 bases and J by 2 bases, with 15 bases between. Germline CDR1 and CDR2: DFQATT and SNEGSKA (reference sequence). DNA of the CDR3: TGCAGTGCTGTGCTTGGACAGCTTCAAGAGACCCAGTACTTC. It translates to CSAVLGQLQETQYF.

The rearrangement uses TRBV9 and TRBJ1-1, with D maybe TRBD1 (5 bases). The V end was cut by 2 bases, the J end by 1 base, with 9 bases between. The CDR3 totals 14 residues. Germline V gives CDR1 SGDLS, CDR2 YYNGEE. The CDR3 loop is CASSVQGENTEAFF. CDR3 DNA sequence: TGTGCCAGCAGCGTGCAAGGGGAGAACACTGAAGCTTTCTTT.

For this clonotype: A much larger clone lies one base from this, so it may be a read error. The genes are TRBV12-3 or TRBV12-4 and TRBJ2-7; possible D gene TRBD2, 6 bases. V lost 8 bases to trimming and J lost 3 bases, with 17 bases between them. The CDR3 sequence is 14 residues long. The CDR3 region is CASGSAGPNYEQYF. The DNA of the CDR3 is TGTGCCAGCGGCTCCGCGGGACCTAACTACGAGCAGTACTTC.

Regarding this clonotype: A much more abundant neighbour one base away suggests this may be a read error. The chain has TRBV29-1 and TRBJ2-5; D possibly matches TRBD1 or TRBD2 (5 bases each). Germline V gives CDR1 SQVTM, CDR2 ANQGSEA. There are 12 residues in the CDR3. Here the CDR3 DNA reads TGCAGCGTTCGGGGCAGCCAAGGGACCCAGTACTTC. Protein sequence: CSVRGSQGTQYF.

This chain connects TRBV9 to TRBJ2-7; 7 bases map to TRBD2. The CDR3 contains 15 residues. Germline V gene sequence: CDR1 SGDLS, CDR2 YYNGEE. V shed 0 bases, J shed 0 bases, and the junction held 3 bases outside the gene matches. In DNA, the CDR3 is TGTGCCAGCAGCGTAGTAGCGGGCCCCTCCTACGAGCAGTACTTC. Translated: CASSVVAGPSYEQYF.

This clonotype was counted ten times or more. V and J are TRBV12-3 or TRBV12-4 and TRBJ1-5, with 9 positions matching TRBD1. CDR3 length: 23 residues. V dropped 5 bases and J dropped 0; count of bases not matched to a gene: 26. CDR3 amino acids: CASSPTPSLTSDRGHHSNQPQHF. As DNA, the CDR3 is TGTGCCAGCAGTCCCACCCCCTCTCTTACATCGGACAGGGGCCACCATAGCAATCAGCCCCAGCATTTT.

Ten or more counts support this clonotype. J is TRBJ2-1 and V is TRBV28, with D possibly TRBD2 on 5 matching bases. V shed 3 bases and J shed 2 bases, with 14 bases lying between them. The CDR3 extends over 16 amino acids. Germline loops: CDR1 MDHEN, CDR2 SYDVKM. This chain's CDR3 is CASSLVPGNAYNEQFF. CDR3 coding DNA: TGTGCCAGCAGTTTGGTCCCGGGGAACGCCTACAATGAGCAGTTCTTC.

The chain combines TRBV28 with TRBJ2-7; 15 bases align to TRBD2. The CDR3 extends over 15 amino acids. Trimming cost V 7 bases and J 2 bases; bases outside gene matches: 3. The germline CDR1 and CDR2 sequences are MDHEN and SYDVKM. The CDR3 DNA sequence: TGTGCCAGCACCAGGACTAGCGGGAGGGCCTACGAGCAGTACTTC. As protein: CASTRTSGRAYEQYF.

The rearrangement links TRBV9 to TRBJ2-2, with TRBD1 matching 7 bases. Germline CDR1 and CDR2: SGDLS and YYNGEE. The CDR3 length is 15 residues. V gave up 2 bases and J gave up 4 bases; unmatched junction bases: 5. CDR3 nucleotide sequence: TGTGCCAGCAGCGTGCGGACAGGAGCCACCGGGGAGCTGTTTTTT. Protein sequence: CASSVRTGATGELFF.

This clonotype was observed at least ten times. The chain combines TRBV20-1 with TRBJ2-5; tentative D call: TRBD1 (5 bases). Per germline, CDR1 DFQATT and CDR2 SNEGSKA (reference sequence). The V end lost 1 base, the J end lost 5 bases, and 8 bases lay between the germline ends. The CDR3 length is 12 residues. This CDR3 is CSARAGHETQYF. The CDR3 DNA reads TGCAGTGCTAGAGCAGGGCACGAGACCCAGTACTTC.

There are many counts of this clonotype. The chain recombines TRBV12-3 or TRBV12-4 with TRBJ1-2; TRBD1 matches 7 bases. V lost 5 bases to trimming and J lost 6 bases; unmatched junction nucleotides: 6. The CDR3 covers 13 residues. The CDR3 bases are TGTGCCAGCAGTCTCAGACAGGGACATGGCTACACCTTC. Protein: CASSLRQGHGYTF.

The rearrangement joins TRBV7-8 to TRBJ2-1, with 10 nucleotides matching TRBD2. Per the germline V gene, CDR1 is SGHVS and CDR2 is FQNEAQ. V shed 5 bases, J shed 7 bases, and the junction held 11 bases outside the gene matches. This CDR3 spans 16 amino acids. CDR3 loop: CASSPRVPSGSNEQFF. The CDR3 DNA is TGTGCCAGCAGCCCCCGGGTTCCTAGCGGGAGTAATGAGCAGTTCTTC.

This clonotype was detected a few times. The chain carries TRBV7-9 and TRBJ1-1; D ambiguous. The CDR3 contains 11 residues. With 2 bases removed from V and 8 bases from J, the gap between germline ends came to 6 bases. Germline assignment: CDR1 SEHNR and CDR2 FQNEAQ (reference sequence). CDR3 bases: TGTGCCAGCAGCTTAAGCCAAGAAGCTTTCTTT. Amino acids: CASSLSQEAFF.